Listed here are 22 T cell receptor beta chains from one sample, sequenced in a study of blood T cell repertoires in COVID-19. The table came from immunoSEQ multiplex PCR; TCRdb's copy has only in-frame clones and leaves some out. The repertoire holds roughly 250,000 clones, with roughly 87% as singletons. Sequencing used peripheral blood. These receptors were collected from a woman aged 30 to 39 with acute or convalescent COVID-19.

The chain employs TRBV5-1 and TRBJ2-3; weak D call: TRBD2 (6 bases). Germline V gene sequence: CDR1 SGHRS, CDR2 YFSETQ. Trimming removed 0 bases from V and 1 base from J, with 9 bases in between. The CDR3 spans 15 residues. The CDR3, as DNA: TGCGCCAGCAGCTTGGGGGCGGGACGCACAGATACGCAGTATTTT. Its translation is CASSLGAGRTDTQYF.

The chain is built from TRBV11-2 and TRBJ2-1; 10 nucleotides agree with TRBD2. This CDR3 is 16 amino acids long. V lost 2 bases, J lost 6 bases, and 7 bases stayed unmatched. Germline V gene sequence: CDR1 SGHAT, CDR2 FQNNGV. CDR3 DNA: TGTGCCAGCAGCTTAATTGGTAGCGGGAGGTTCAATGAGCAGTTCTTC. Protein product: CASSLIGSGRFNEQFF.

The chain joins TRBV19 to TRBJ1-5; 9 bases fit TRBD1. Germline assignment: CDR1 LNHDA and CDR2 SQIVND (reference sequence). The CDR3 spans 15 residues. V lost 6 bases and J lost 4; bases outside the gene matches: 7. In DNA form, the CDR3 reads TGTGCCAGTAGCTCGACAGGGGGGCCGAATCAGCCCCAGCATTTT. Amino acid sequence: CASSSTGGPNQPQHF.

The chain has TRBV29-1 and TRBJ2-3; 15 bases fit TRBD2. The CDR3 contains 17 residues. The germline V gene encodes CDR1 SQVTM and CDR2 ANQGSEA. The V gene end was trimmed by 3 bases and the J gene end by 0 bases; junction bases not matched to a gene: 4. The chain's CDR3 is CSVEGTSGGSSTDTQYF. CDR3 bases: TGCAGCGTTGAGGGGACTAGCGGGGGGTCTAGCACAGATACGCAGTATTTT.

This rearrangement joins TRBV5-1 to TRBJ2-1, with TRBD2 matching 8 bases. V gave up 4 bases and J gave up 2 bases; unmatched junction bases: 11. Germline CDR1 is SGHRS and CDR2 is YFSETQ. The CDR3 runs 17 residues. The CDR3 DNA follows: TGCGCCAGCAGCCCTTCCCAGACGGGAGGGCCCTACAATGAGCAGTTCTTC. Its protein is CASSPSQTGGPYNEQFF.

The chain carries TRBV6-2 or TRBV6-3 and TRBJ2-7; 13 bases match TRBD2. This CDR3 contains 19 residues. The V gene end was trimmed by 1 base and the J gene end by 2 bases; junction bases not matched to a gene: 11. The germline CDR1 and CDR2 sequences are MNHEY and SVGEGT. CDR3 sequence (DNA): TGTGCCAGCAGTTACTACACTAGCGGGAGGGCCGAGATGACCTACGAGCAGTACTTC. It yields the protein CASSYYTSGRAEMTYEQYF.

This rearrangement joins TRBV4-3 to TRBJ2-1; 8 nucleotides agree with TRBD2. V was clipped by 0 bases and J by 9 bases; unmatched bases: 13. There are 17 residues in the CDR3. Looked up from germline, CDR1 is LGHNA and CDR2 is YSLEER. In DNA, the CDR3 is TGCGCCAGCAGCCAAGATCGGGGTTGGCGGGAGGACGTTGAGCAGTTCTTC. Encoded protein: CASSQDRGWREDVEQFF.

This chain uses TRBV29-1 with TRBJ2-1; TRBD2 might be the D (6 bases). Trimming left V 4 bases short and J 10 bases short, with 20 bases between. Per germline, CDR1 SQVTM and CDR2 ANQGSEA. This CDR3 has 14 residues. CDR3 region: CSVGFGLARGEQFF. DNA of the CDR3: TGCAGCGTTGGGTTTGGCCTAGCGCGAGGGGAGCAGTTCTTC.

The V gene is TRBV29-1, the J gene TRBJ2-1; weak D call: TRBD1 (5 bases). This CDR3 has 10 residues. The V and J ends lost 7 bases and 8 bases respectively, with 9 bases between them. Germline CDR1 SQVTM, CDR2 ANQGSEA. CDR3 in amino acids: CSGRVYEQFF. DNA of the CDR3: TGCAGCGGCAGGGTCTATGAGCAGTTCTTC.

V usage is TRBV11-1 and J usage is TRBJ1-1; a possible D gene is TRBD1 (6 bases). This CDR3 comprises 14 residues. V was pared by 5 bases and J by 0 bases, with 10 bases between. CDR1 is SGHAT, CDR2 FQDESV, per germline (reference sequence). This CDR3 is CASSPGTLNTEAFF. The DNA of the CDR3 is TGTGCCAGCAGCCCCGGGACATTGAACACTGAAGCTTTCTTT.

This clone was seen a single time. V usage is TRBV27 and J usage is TRBJ1-5; TRBD1 agrees at 8 bases. V was pared by 6 bases and J by 7 bases, with 8 bases of the junction left unmatched. This CDR3 has 14 residues. The germline V gene has CDR1 MNHEY and CDR2 SMNVEV (reference sequence). The CDR3 here is CASSPGQGGQPQHF. The CDR3 nucleotides read TGTGCCAGCAGCCCAGGACAGGGAGGCCAGCCCCAGCATTTT.

This clone was seen just once. The rearrangement joins TRBV7-2 to TRBJ2-3, with D possibly TRBD2 on 5 matching bases. This CDR3 spans 16 amino acids. Trimming removed 5 bases at V and 0 bases at J, with 15 bases between. The germline CDR1 and CDR2 sequences are SGHTA and FQGNSA. The CDR3 DNA sequence: TGTGCCAGCAGCGAGTTGAAGCGGATAAGCACAGATACGCAGTATTTT. Encoded protein: CASSELKRISTDTQYF.

This sequence joins TRBV2 and TRBJ2-1; D may be TRBD1 (5 bases). CDR3 length equals 11 residues. The V gene lost 4 bases and the J gene lost 9 bases, with 7 bases spanning the gap. The V gene's germline CDR1 is SNHLY and CDR2 FYNNEI. The CDR3 here is CASSGGREQFF. DNA for the CDR3: TGTGCCAGCAGTGGGGGCCGTGAGCAGTTCTTC. The entire variable domain, with the rest obtained from reference TRBV2 and TRBJ2-1, is as follows: EPEVTQTPSHQVTQMGQEVILRCVPISNHLYFYWYRQILGQKVEFLVSFYNNEISEKSEIFDDQFSVERPDGSNFTLKIRSTKLEDSAMYFCASSGGREQFFGPGTRLTVL.

The chain joins TRBV6-5 to TRBJ2-5, with TRBD2 as a possible D gene (6 bases). V was trimmed by 0 bases and J by 7 bases, leaving 12 bases between them. Looked up from germline, CDR1 is MNHEY and CDR2 is SVGAGI. The CDR3 loop spans 14 amino acids. In DNA, the CDR3 is TGTGCCAGCAGTTACTCCCCTAGCGATCGGACCCAGTACTTC. Translation gives CASSYSPSDRTQYF.

This chain joins TRBV19 and TRBJ1-5; 7 nucleotides align to TRBD1. This CDR3 spans 16 amino acids. In germline, CDR1 is LNHDA, CDR2 SQIVND (reference sequence). The V gene end was trimmed by 0 bases and the J gene end by 6 bases; junction bases not matched to a gene: 8. CDR3 residues: CASSIDYRGSVQPQHF. For the CDR3, the DNA is TGTGCCAGTAGTATAGATTACAGGGGTTCGGTTCAGCCCCAGCATTTT.

The rearrangement uses TRBV19 and TRBJ2-1; TRBD2 agrees at 9 bases. Germline CDR1 LNHDA, CDR2 SQIVND (reference sequence). The CDR3 runs 15 residues. Trimming cost V 3 bases and J 13 bases; bases outside gene matches: 13. CDR3: CASSISWREGVVQFF. The CDR3 DNA reads TGTGCCAGTAGTATTTCCTGGCGGGAGGGGGTTGTCCAGTTCTTC.

The CDR3 DNA follows: TGTGCCACCAGCAGAGATTGGGGGGACACTGAAGCTTTCTTT. Translation gives CATSRDWGDTEAFF. This chain links TRBV15 with TRBJ1-1; D might be TRBD1 (5 bases). The CDR3 runs to 14 residues. Germline V gene lookup returns CDR1 LNHNV and CDR2 YYDKDF (reference sequence). The V and J ends lost 0 bases and 3 bases respectively, with 8 bases between them. Complete variable domain (other parts from reference TRBV15 and TRBJ1-1): DAMVIQNPRYQVTQFGKPVTLSCSQTLNHNVMYWYQQKSSQAPKLLFHYYDKDFNNEADTPDNFQSRRPNTSFCFLDIRSPGLGDTAMYLCATSRDWGDTEAFFGQGTRLTVV.

This clone was observed a handful of times. The chain uses TRBV7-6 and TRBJ1-5, with 11 bases that match TRBD1. Trimming removed 5 bases from V and 6 bases from J; junction bases left unmatched: 3. CDR1 is SGHVS and CDR2 is FNYEAQ in the germline V gene. The CDR3 is 14 residues long. The DNA for the CDR3 is TGTGCCAGCAGCACGGACAGGGGGCGTCAGCCCCAGCATTTT. Translated, it gives CASSTDRGRQPQHF.

The chain is built from TRBV11-2 and TRBJ2-7, with a weak D call TRBD2 (5 bases). The CDR3 is 14 residues long. Looked up from germline, CDR1 is SGHAT and CDR2 is FQNNGV. Trimming removed 8 bases at V and 0 bases at J, with 14 bases between. The CDR3: CASSPGGSSYEQYF. CDR3 DNA sequence: TGTGCCAGCTCTCCCGGTGGGAGCTCCTACGAGCAGTACTTC.

V and J are TRBV5-1 and TRBJ2-2; a possible D gene is TRBD2 (5 bases). The CDR3 loop spans 13 amino acids. Germline V gene sequence: CDR1 SGHRS, CDR2 YFSETQ. Trimming left V 5 bases short and J 1 base short, with 6 bases between. CDR3 DNA: TGCGCCAGCAGACGGGGGAACACCGGGGAGCTGTTTTTT. This sequence encodes CASRRGNTGELFF. The full variable domain, in which reference TRBV5-1 and TRBJ2-2 provide the parts outside the CDR3, is KAGVTQTPRYLIKTRGQQVTLSCSPISGHRSVSWYQQTPGQGLQFLFEYFSETQRNKGNFPGRFSGRQFSNSRSEMNVSTLELGDSALYLCASRRGNTGELFFGEGSRLTVL.

This chain joins TRBV19 and TRBJ1-5; possibly TRBD1 for D (5 bases). V lost 6 bases and J lost 0, with 9 bases in between. The CDR3 is 14 residues long. CDR1 is LNHDA, CDR2 SQIVND, per germline (reference sequence). The CDR3 spells CASSFRGSNQPQHF. CDR3 sequence (DNA): TGTGCCAGTAGCTTTAGGGGTAGCAATCAGCCCCAGCATTTT.

This chain uses TRBV19 with TRBJ2-2, with D possibly TRBD1 on 6 matching bases. V was trimmed by 2 bases and J by 5 bases, leaving 15 bases between them. The CDR3 totals 16 residues. The germline V gene encodes CDR1 LNHDA and CDR2 SQIVND (reference sequence). CDR3 sequence: CASSIFASQGTGELFF. The CDR3 DNA reads as TGTGCCAGTAGTATATTTGCGTCGCAGGGGACCGGGGAGCTGTTTTTT.